The rows below give T cell receptor beta chains drawn from one sample of a study of immune evolution from preneoplasia to lung adenocarcinoma. TCRdb keeps only in-frame clones here, not all; method: immunoSEQ multiplex PCR. This table has over 9,500 clones, 88% appearing once. Source material: FFPE invasive lung adenocarcinoma tissue. Source of these receptors: a person aged 70 to 85 with invasive lung adenocarcinoma. Some clones in this sample may be carry-over from other donors' samples. Both conserved end residues are part of each CDR3. Each record gives: V gene, D gene, clone size, J gene, CDR3 DNA, CDR3 protein. D genes are given only for firm matches. Clone size is stated in some rows and not others, as once, few, many or a class when expanded.

>TRBV7-6|-|-|TRBJ2-5
TGTGCCAGCAGCTTAGTTCGAAAAGAGACCCAGTACTTC
CASSLVRKETQYF
>TRBV20-1|-|-|TRBJ2-7
-
CSFGSGEQYF
>TRBV30|TRBD1|-|TRBJ1-1
TGTGCCTGCCGACCGTGGGACAGTCCGGGCACTGAAGCTTTCTTT
CACRPWDSPGTEAFF
>TRBV2|-|-|TRBJ2-1
TGTGCCAGCAGGGCCGGCACCTTGGATGAGCAGTTCTTC
CASRAGTLDEQFF
>TRBV7-6|-|once|TRBJ2-4
TGTGCCAGCAGTCCTACACCCGGGACTGAAAACATTCAGTACTTC
CASSPTPGTENIQYF
>TRBV4-1|-|few|TRBJ1-2
TGCGCCAGCAGCCAAGTTGAGCTCCCTCCCTATGGCTACACCTTC
CASSQVELPPYGYTF
>TRBV27|-|few|TRBJ1-1
TGTGCCAGCACCACCGGAGCGAACACTGAAGCTTTCTTT
CASTTGANTEAFF
>TRBV14|-|-|TRBJ1-2
TGTGCCAGCAGCCAAGATCGGGGGCTGCGCTATGGCTACACCTTC
CASSQDRGLRYGYTF
>TRBV5-1|-|-|TRBJ2-3
TGCGCCAGCAGCTTTCGAGACAGACGAAGCACAGATACGCAGTATTTT
CASSFRDRRSTDTQYF
>TRBV2|-|-|TRBJ1-1
TGTGCCAGCAGTGCGACAGCCTCGAACACTGAAGCTTTCTTT
CASSATASNTEAFF
>TRBV6-5|-|-|TRBJ1-5
TGTGCCAGCAGTTACAGGGAAAGCAATCAGCCCCAGCATTTT
CASSYRESNQPQHF
>TRBV29-1|-|-|TRBJ2-3
TGCAGCGTTGAAGATCCCGCCCACGGCGCAGATACGCAGTATTTT
CSVEDPAHGADTQYF
>TRBV28|-|-|TRBJ1-5
TGTGCCAGCAGCCCCATAGGGAAGGGGAGCAATCAGCCCCAGCATTTT
CASSPIGKGSNQPQHF
>TRBV7-9|-|-|TRBJ1-1
TGTGCCAGCAGCTTAGCGGACAGCCACATGAACACTGAAGCTTTCTTT
CASSLADSHMNTEAFF
>TRBV9|-|-|TRBJ2-5
TGTGCCAGCAGCCTGGAGGGGAGTGAGACCCAGTACTTC
CASSLEGSETQYF
>TRBV7-9|-|-|TRBJ2-5
TGTGCCAGCAGCAGCCGAGGTGATAGCTGGGAGACCCAGTACTTC
CASSSRGDSWETQYF
>TRBV4-1|-|few|TRBJ1-3
TGCGCCAGCAGCCTAACGGAGAGCTCTGGAAACACCATATATTTT
CASSLTESSGNTIYF
>TRBV29-1|TRBD1|-|TRBJ1-1
TGCAGCGTTCCCGGGACAGGGGTTGCGAACACTGAAGCTTTCTTT
CSVPGTGVANTEAFF
>TRBV4-1|-|-|TRBJ1-5
TGCGCCAGCAGCCGAAACGCAGGGTTTAATCAGCCCCAGCATTTT
CASSRNAGFNQPQHF
>TRBV11-2|TRBD2|once|TRBJ2-7
TGTGCCAGCAGCTTAGACGGGGGAGGGATGGGCTACGAGCAGTACTTC
CASSLDGGGMGYEQYF
>TRBV10-2|-|-|TRBJ2-6
TGCGCCAGCAGTGAACAGTCCTCTGGGGCCAACGTCCTGACTTTC
CASSEQSSGANVLTF
>TRBV7-8|-|once|TRBJ1-1
TGTGCCAGCAGCCAGGGACCGAACACTGAAGCTTTCTTT
CASSQGPNTEAFF
>TRBV30|-|-|TRBJ1-1
TGTGCCTGGAGTGTGGGACCCAACACTGAAGCTTTCTTT
CAWSVGPNTEAFF
>TRBV27|TRBD1|few|TRBJ1-2
TGTGCCAGCAGTTTTTCCGGGACAGGGGGTTCTGGCTACACCTTC
CASSFSGTGGSGYTF
>TRBV28|-|-|TRBJ1-4
TGTGCCAGCAGTCCTGGGACGGGAGAAAAACTGTTTTTT
CASSPGTGEKLFF
>TRBV2|-|-|TRBJ1-2
TGTGCCAGCAGTGCGGACAGTACTAACTATGGCTACACCTTC
CASSADSTNYGYTF
>TRBV16|TRBD1|-|TRBJ2-7
TGTGCCAGCAGCCAAGTTGGACAGGGGAGAAACGAGCAGTACTTC
CASSQVGQGRNEQYF
>TRBV25-1|-|-|TRBJ2-7
TGTGCCAGCAGTCTGGGGCGATACGAGCAGTACTTC
CASSLGRYEQYF
>TRBV5-4|-|-|TRBJ1-2
TGTGCCAGCAGCCGGGGGCAGGGCGGTGGCTACACCTTC
CASSRGQGGGYTF
>TRBV15|-|-|TRBJ2-1
TGTGCCACCAGCTCAGACAGCTACAATGAGCAGTTCTTC
CATSSDSYNEQFF
>TRBV15|-|-|TRBJ2-1
TGTGCCACCAGCAGAGTTTCTGGGGGGTTTTCGGAGCAGTTCTTC
CATSRVSGGFSEQFF
>TRBV7-9|-|-|TRBJ1-2
TGTGCCAGCAGCTCCCAGACAGACAGTATTAGGGTGAACTATGGCTACACCTTC
CASSSQTDSIRVNYGYTF
>TRBV30|TRBD2|-|TRBJ2-5
TGTGCCTGGATGGGGGGGAAGCTTAATATGGAGACCCAGTACTTC
CAWMGGKLNMETQYF
>TRBV7-7|TRBD2|-|TRBJ2-1
TGTGCTACCGGGACTAGCGTATCCGGTGAGCAGTTCTTC
CATGTSVSGEQFF
>TRBV28|-|-|TRBJ2-5
TGTGCCAGCAGTCTAGGGCAGGCTTACCCAGAGACCCAGTACTTC
CASSLGQAYPETQYF
>TRBV5-1|-|-|TRBJ1-4
TGCGCCAGCAGCTTTAGACAGACCCCAGGGGAAAAACTGTTTTTT
CASSFRQTPGEKLFF
>TRBV6-1|-|-|TRBJ1-1
TGTGCCAGCAGTGAAACAGGGTGGTACACTGAAGCTTTCTTT
CASSETGWYTEAFF
>TRBV18|TRBD1|-|TRBJ1-2
TGTGCCAGCCGGGACAGCCAGGGGTCCTACTATGGCTACACCTTC
CASRDSQGSYYGYTF
>TRBV5-8|TRBD1|few|TRBJ2-7
TGTGCCAGCAGCTTGGTGACTGGGACAGCAATCTCCTACGAGCAGTACTTC
CASSLVTGTAISYEQYF
>TRBV30|-|-|TRBJ2-5
TGTGCCTGGAGTCCCTCCGGGGTGCAAGAGACCCAGTACTTC
CAWSPSGVQETQYF
>TRBV18|-|-|TRBJ2-7
TGTGCCAGCTCACCACCCTACGAGCAGTACTTC
CASSPPYEQYF
>TRBV7-9|-|-|TRBJ2-1
TGTGCCAGCAGCCAAGCCAACAATGAGCAGTTCTTC
CASSQANNEQFF
>TRBV2|-|once|TRBJ2-5
TGTGCCAGCAGTGAAGGCGGAGTGGAGACCCAGTACTTC
CASSEGGVETQYF
>TRBV30|-|-|TRBJ1-5
TGTGCCTGGAGAGGTCTGGGGGAGAATCAGCCCCAGCATTTT
CAWRGLGENQPQHF
>TRBV5-1|TRBD2|-|TRBJ2-7
TGCGCCAGCAGCTTGACTAGCGGGAGGGCCGATGAGCAGTACTTC
CASSLTSGRADEQYF
>TRBV27|TRBD2|-|TRBJ2-1
TGTGCCAGCAGTTTCACTAGCGGGGGGTTGTACAATGAGCAGTTCTTC
CASSFTSGGLYNEQFF
>TRBV7-9|TRBD1|-|TRBJ2-7
TGTGCCAGCAGCTTAGTGATAGGGACAGGGCCCTACGAGCAGTACTTC
CASSLVIGTGPYEQYF
>TRBV5-4|-|-|TRBJ2-3
TGTGCCAGCAGCTTGGGAGGGCGTACCTCAGATACGCAGTATTTT
CASSLGGRTSDTQYF
>TRBV6-1|-|-|TRBJ2-3
TGTGCCACCGTCCTCGGTCTTTCAGATACGCAGTATTTT
CATVLGLSDTQYF
>TRBV28|TRBD1|once|TRBJ1-2
TGTGCCAGCATGGCCGGGGACAGATTCTATGGCTACACCTTC
CASMAGDRFYGYTF
>TRBV19|-|-|TRBJ1-2
TGTGCCAGTAGTTTATCCGGGATAGGGTACTATGGCTACACCTTC
CASSLSGIGYYGYTF
>TRBV28|-|-|TRBJ2-7
TGTGCCAGCAGTTTCTCCGGGATCCGAGGGGTATCCCCCTACGAGCAGTACTTC
CASSFSGIRGVSPYEQYF
>TRBV6-5|-|-|TRBJ1-4
TGTGCCAGCAGTTACTCGGGCCAGGGCGGGGAAAAACTGTTTTTT
CASSYSGQGGEKLFF
>TRBV15|TRBD1|-|TRBJ1-2
TGTGCCACCAGCAGCCTCCTAGGACAGGGGAGTGATGGCTACACCTTC
CATSSLLGQGSDGYTF
>TRBV5-6|TRBD2|-|TRBJ2-7
TGTGCCAGCAGCTTAGCGGGGGCAACCTACGAGCAGTACTTC
CASSLAGATYEQYF
>TRBV7-9|TRBD2|few|TRBJ2-3
TGTGCCAGCAGCTGGAGTCCGGGACTAGCGGTAACAGATACGCAGTATTTT
CASSWSPGLAVTDTQYF
>TRBV6-5|TRBD1|-|TRBJ2-7
TGTGCCAGCAGTAGGGACAGGGGCACCTCCTACGAGCAGTACTTC
CASSRDRGTSYEQYF
>TRBV5-6|-|-|TRBJ1-1
TGTGCCAGCAGCTTGGGCGGGGGGCGCACTGAAGCTTTCTTT
CASSLGGGRTEAFF